This T cell receptor beta chain was sequenced in a study of neurological immune-mediated disorders. Each CDR3 protein is one row after TCRdb ran MiXCR on the 5' RACE reads. Seen here are about 62,000 distinct CDR3 sequences, 4% to 6% observed once, and the top ten hold roughly 3.4%. This clonotype was counted many times. The CDR3 extends over 16 amino acids. Per the germline V gene, CDR1 is SNHLY and CDR2 is FYNNEI. Trimming took 1 base from V and 6 from J, leaving 16 bases between them. The chain carries TRBV2 and TRBJ2-1; maybe TRBD1 (5 bases). What was sequenced was PBMCs. The TCR originated in a woman in her fifties or sixties with multiple sclerosis. In DNA form, the CDR3 reads TGTGCCAGCAGTGAAGGGAAAAGGGGCAGGTTCAATGAGCAGTTCTTC. Its protein product is CASSEGKRGRFNEQFF. The full variable domain, with the rest looked up from reference TRBV2 and TRBJ2-1, is EPEVTQTPSHQVTQMGQEVILRCVPISNHLYFYWYRQILGQKVEFLVSFYNNEISEKSEIFDDQFSVERPDGSNFTLKIRSTKLEDSAMYFCASSEGKRGRFNEQFFGPGTRLTVL.